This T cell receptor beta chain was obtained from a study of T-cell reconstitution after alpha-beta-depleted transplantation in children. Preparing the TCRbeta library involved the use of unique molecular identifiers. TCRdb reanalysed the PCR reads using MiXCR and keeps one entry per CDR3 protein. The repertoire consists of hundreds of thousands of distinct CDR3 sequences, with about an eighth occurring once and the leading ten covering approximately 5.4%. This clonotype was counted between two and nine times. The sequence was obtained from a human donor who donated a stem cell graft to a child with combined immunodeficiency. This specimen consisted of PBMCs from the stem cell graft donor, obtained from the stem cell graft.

CDR3 DNA: TGTGCCAGCAGCTTGGATGGGCTCTCAAACTACGAGCAGTACTTC. It encodes CASSLDGLSNYEQYF. This chain links TRBV5-5 with TRBJ2-7, with D unresolved. The CDR3 length is 15 residues. Per the germline V gene, CDR1 is SGHKS and CDR2 is YYEKEE (reference sequence). V dropped 0 bases and J dropped 3 bases, with 13 bases sitting between them.